The 14 T cell receptor beta chains below come from one sample, sequenced in a study of blood T cell repertoires in COVID-19. The repertoire was sequenced with immunoSEQ multiplex PCR; TCRdb's copy has only in-frame clones and lacks some. The data show about 210,000 clones, with 70% to 90% seen just once and about 5% held by the top ten. Sequenced: peripheral blood. The receptors were sampled from a woman between 40 and 50 years old with acute or convalescent COVID-19.

The chain uses TRBV7-9 and TRBJ2-1; D may be TRBD2 (5 bases). Trimming removed 4 bases from V and 7 bases from J, with 17 bases in between. The CDR3 is 15 residues long. Germline-derived CDR1 and CDR2 are SEHNR and FQNEAQ (reference sequence). CDR3 sequence reads: CASSSLRESRNEQFF. The CDR3, as DNA: TGTGCCAGCAGCTCTCTGAGGGAGTCCCGGAATGAGCAGTTCTTC. The full variable domain, its missing parts supplied by reference TRBV7-9 and TRBJ2-1, is DTGVSQNPRHKITKRGQNVTFRCDPISEHNRLYWYRQTLGQGPEFLTYFQNEAQLEKSRLLSDRFSAERPKGSFSTLEIQRTEQGDSAMYLCASSSLRESRNEQFFGPGTRLTVL.

The chain is built from TRBV19 and TRBJ1-5; TRBD1 agrees at 7 bases. In germline, CDR1 is LNHDA, CDR2 SQIVND (reference sequence). The CDR3 runs to 17 residues. The V and J ends lost 1 base and 7 bases, in that order; junction bases with no gene match: 13. The DNA for the CDR3 is TGTGCCAGTAGTATAGGGATAAAACAGGGGAAAAACCAGCCCCAGCATTTT. Amino acid sequence: CASSIGIKQGKNQPQHF. Full variable domain (remainder filled in from reference TRBV19 and TRBJ1-5): DGGITQSPKYLFRKEGQNVTLSCEQNLNHDAMYWYRQDPGQGLRLIYYSQIVNDFQKGDIAEGYSVSREKKESFPLTVTSAQKNPTAFYLCASSIGIKQGKNQPQHFGDGTRLSIL.

The gene calls are TRBV5-1 and TRBJ1-2, with 7 nucleotides matching TRBD1. The length of the CDR3 is 18 residues. Germline V CDR1 and CDR2: SGHRS, YFSETQ. V dropped 4 bases and J dropped 0; count of bases not matched to a gene: 15. For the CDR3, the DNA is TGCGCCAGCAGCGCCCGACGACAGGGTAGGGGGCCTAACTATGGCTACACCTTC. It codes for CASSARRQGRGPNYGYTF.

The CDR3 loop is CATQAHGNEQYV. CDR3 DNA sequence: TGTGCAACACAGGCACACGGAAACGAGCAGTACGTC. The chain combines TRBV2 with TRBJ2-7; D may be TRBD1 (5 bases). CDR1 SNHLY and CDR2 FYNNEI come from the germline V gene. This CDR3 comprises 12 residues.

The chain is built from TRBV3-1 (or the pseudogene TRBV3-2) and TRBJ2-5; D is perhaps TRBD1 (7 bases). Germline V lookup: CDR1 LGHDT, CDR2 YNNKEL (reference sequence). The CDR3 covers 14 residues. The V end was cut by 4 bases, the J end by 1 base, with 10 bases between. The CDR3 reads CASSPGGPQETQYF. The CDR3, as DNA: TGTGCCAGCAGCCCAGGGGGGCCCCAAGAGACCCAGTACTTC.

CDR3 in amino acids: CASSLSSGGSYNEQFF. CDR3 nucleotide sequence: TGTGCCAGCAGTTTAAGTAGCGGGGGCTCCTACAATGAGCAGTTCTTC. The chain has TRBV7-7 and TRBJ2-1; the match to TRBD2 covers 9 bases. V shed 6 bases and J 0 bases; nucleotides not matched to a gene: 6. Germline V gives CDR1 SSHAT, CDR2 FNYEAQ (reference sequence). The CDR3 sequence is 16 residues long.

Regarding this clone: One junction end disagrees with the germline gene, perhaps due to a read error. This CDR3 reads CASSSILTGF. The CDR3 DNA reads as TGTGCCAGCAGTTCTATCTTGACAGGGTTC. V gene TRBV12-3 or TRBV12-4 combines with J gene TRBJ1-2, with TRBD1 matching 7 bases. CDR3 length: 10 residues.

The rearrangement uses TRBV10-2 and TRBJ1-4; a possible D gene is TRBD1 (5 bases). Trimming cost V 0 bases and J 7 bases, with 9 bases left between them. The germline V gene encodes CDR1 WSHSY and CDR2 SAAADI. CDR3 length: 14 residues. The DNA for the CDR3 is TGCGCCAGCAGTGAGTCAGGCAGGGCTGAAAAACTGTTTTTT. Protein: CASSESGRAEKLFF.

The V and J genes are TRBV3-1 (or the pseudogene TRBV3-2) and TRBJ2-1, with 9 bases identical to TRBD1. The CDR3 is 14 residues long. Trimming removed 4 bases from V and 5 bases from J; junction bases left unmatched: 3. Germline V CDR1 and CDR2: LGHDT, YNNKEL (reference sequence). CDR3 sequence (DNA): TGTGCCAGCAGCCGGGGGACAGGGAACAATGAGCAGTTCTTC. As protein: CASSRGTGNNEQFF.

The chain links TRBV3-1 (or the pseudogene TRBV3-2) to TRBJ1-3; TRBD1 might be the D (5 bases). The CDR3 extends over 14 amino acids. The germline V and J ends were trimmed by 4 bases and 4 bases, with 11 bases remaining between them. CDR1 is LGHDT, CDR2 YNNKEL, per germline (reference sequence). CDR3 region: CASSPRVLGNTIYF. CDR3 bases: TGTGCCAGCAGCCCCAGGGTTTTGGGAAACACCATATATTTT.

The chain links TRBV29-1 to TRBJ1-1, with TRBD1 matching over 7 bases. Germline-derived CDR1 and CDR2 are SQVTM and ANQGSEA. The V gene end was trimmed by 6 bases and the J gene end by 5 bases; junction bases not matched to a gene: 6. This CDR3 is 12 amino acids long. CDR3 sequence: CSVGPGGTEAFF. CDR3 sequence (DNA): TGCAGCGTGGGGCCAGGGGGGACTGAAGCTTTCTTT.

The V gene is TRBV15, the J gene TRBJ2-5; D not resolved. Germline V gene data show CDR1 as LNHNV and CDR2 as YYDKDF (reference sequence). The CDR3 totals 15 residues. V lost 4 bases, J lost 4 bases, and 16 bases lay in between. This chain's CDR3 is CATSKSPNGRETQYF. CDR3 DNA: TGTGCCACCAGCAAATCTCCCAATGGGCGAGAGACCCAGTACTTC.

V usage is TRBV10-1 and J usage is TRBJ2-1; D may be TRBD1 (6 bases). Germline V gene lookup returns CDR1 WNHNN and CDR2 SYGVQD (reference sequence). This CDR3 has 15 residues. Trimming took 3 bases from V and 6 from J, leaving 15 bases between them. CDR3 protein: CASSEEGGSSNEQFF. The CDR3 DNA is TGCGCCAGCAGTGAAGAAGGGGGATCTAGCAATGAGCAGTTCTTC.

The chain links TRBV5-1 to TRBJ2-2; 9 nucleotides line up with TRBD1. CDR1 is SGHRS and CDR2 is YFSETQ in the germline V gene. This CDR3 spans 17 amino acids. J lost 7 bases, V lost 6 bases, and 16 bases had no gene match. CDR3 amino acids: CASIRRPGTGSGGELFF. The CDR3 DNA reads TGCGCCAGCATCCGCCGCCCCGGGACAGGGTCCGGCGGGGAGCTGTTTTTT.